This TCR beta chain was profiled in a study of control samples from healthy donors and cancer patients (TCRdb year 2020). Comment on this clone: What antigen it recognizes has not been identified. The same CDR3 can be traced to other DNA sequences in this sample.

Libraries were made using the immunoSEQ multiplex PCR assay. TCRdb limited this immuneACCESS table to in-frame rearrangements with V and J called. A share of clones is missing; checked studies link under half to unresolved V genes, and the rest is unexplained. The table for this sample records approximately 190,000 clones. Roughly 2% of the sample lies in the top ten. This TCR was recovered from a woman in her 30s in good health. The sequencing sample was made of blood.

The encoded CDR3 is CASSLRTGGYEQYF. The DNA reads as follows: TGCGCCAGCAGCTTGAGGACAGGGGGCTACGAGCAGTACTTC. This chain joins TRBV5-1 to TRBJ2-7, with 10 central nucleotides matching TRBD1. V ends up 1 base short and J 3 bases short, with an unmatched junction base count of 1. Looking up the germline V gene yields CDR1 SGHRS and CDR2 YFSETQ. From the cysteine up to the phenylalanine, the CDR3 has a length of 14 residues. The sequence is cut down to CDR3 DNA, 42 bases in frame from base 1.